This T cell receptor beta chain appears in the sequencing data of a study of T cells in Graves' hyperthyroidism and ophthalmopathy. In germline, CDR1 is KGHDR, CDR2 SFDVKD. Trimming shortened V by 7 bases and J by 4 bases, and 10 bases separated the two germline ends. The CDR3 runs 13 residues. Amplified regions were TCR beta CDR3 sequences from RNA transcripts. RT-PCR in the first round (using the HTBI primer set) targeted the TCR CDR3. In TCRdb, the multiplex PCR reads were re-called with MiXCR into one record per CDR3 protein. The sample carries almost 600,000 distinct CDR3 sequences, 35% to 55% recorded once. Regarding this clonotype: Given a much more abundant clone one base away, this may be a read error.

The sample taken for sequencing was peripheral blood or thyroid tissue (not recorded which). The rearrangement joins TRBV24-1 to TRBJ1-5; D remains ambiguous. This receptor was obtained from a young woman with Graves' hyperthyroidism. As DNA, the CDR3 is TGTGCCACCAGCCAAGGTTGGAATCAGCCCCAGCATTTT. Translating it yields CATSQGWNQPQHF.